Following are 26 T cell receptor beta chains from one sample sequenced in a study of OX40 agonist ivuxolimab in advanced cancers. This table comes from immunoSEQ multiplex PCR, and its TCRdb copy is limited to in-frame clones, with some not included. This sample has roughly 65,000 clones, with 87% found just once. The material was CD4+ or CD8+ T cells sorted from blood, obtained in a trial of the OX40 agonist ivuxolimab. The origin of the receptors is an adult with an advanced solid tumor such as melanoma, head and neck, liver or kidney cancer.

This clone turned up a few times. The rearrangement links TRBV5-1 to TRBJ1-2; 9 bases agree with TRBD1. CDR1 and CDR2 from the germline V gene are SGHRS and YFSETQ. This CDR3 is 13 amino acids long. Trimming at V came to 9 bases and at J to 4 bases, leaving 7 bases not matched to a gene. The CDR3 DNA reads TGCGCCACCACCGGGACAGGGCTCTATGGCTACACCTTC. It encodes CATTGTGLYGYTF. Variable domain in full (rest from reference TRBV5-1 and TRBJ1-2): KAGVTQTPRYLIKTRGQQVTLSCSPISGHRSVSWYQQTPGQGLQFLFEYFSETQRNKGNFPGRFSGRQFSNSRSEMNVSTLELGDSALYLCATTGTGLYGYTFGSGTRLTVV.

The V call is TRBV7-8, the J call TRBJ1-1; possible D gene TRBD1, 5 bases. The CDR3 extends over 18 amino acids. CDR1 and CDR2 (germline): SGHVS, FQNEAQ. Trimming took off 2 bases at V and 2 bases at J, with 21 bases between the two ends. The CDR3 DNA follows: TGTGCCAGCAGCTTAAGGGGTTGGGGGGACCCTTCTAACACTGAAGCTTTCTTT. This codes for CASSLRGWGDPSNTEAFF. The variable domain in full, completed from reference TRBV7-8 and TRBJ1-1, reads GAGVSQSPRYKVAKRGQDVALRCDPISGHVSLFWYQQALGQGPEFLTYFQNEAQLDKSGLPSDRFFAERPEGSVSTLKIQRTQQEDSAVYLCASSLRGWGDPSNTEAFFGQGTRLTVV.

The chain is built from TRBV6-5 and TRBJ2-7; 8 bases agree with TRBD1. Germline V gene sequence: CDR1 MNHEY, CDR2 SVGAGI. After removal of 11 bases from V and 5 bases from J, the junction contained 14 bases not matched to a gene. The CDR3 is made up of 14 amino acids. CDR3 sequence: CAVKASRTGHEQYF. CDR3 bases: TGTGCCGTGAAAGCAAGCCGGACAGGGCACGAGCAGTACTTC.

The chain is built from TRBV11-2 and TRBJ2-7; 7 bases line up with TRBD1. Germline trimming cut 0 bases from V and 2 bases from J; bases unmatched to any gene: 7. This CDR3 spans 16 amino acids. Germline assignment: CDR1 SGHAT and CDR2 FQNNGV. The CDR3 loop is CASSLEGSGGAYEQYF. For the CDR3, the DNA is TGTGCCAGCAGCTTAGAGGGCTCAGGGGGAGCCTACGAGCAGTACTTC.

CDR3 sequence reads: CASSRPIGQANQPQHF. Here the CDR3 DNA reads TGTGCCAGCAGCCGACCGATAGGACAGGCAAATCAGCCCCAGCATTTT. The rearrangement joins TRBV5-8 to TRBJ1-5; 7 nucleotides match TRBD1. This CDR3 region has 16 residues. The germline V gene has CDR1 SGHTS and CDR2 YDEGEE. The ends lost 4 bases at V and 4 bases at J; junction bases unmatched: 11.

This chain links TRBV30 with TRBJ1-5, with D unresolved. Trimming removed 2 bases at V and 4 bases at J, with 9 bases between. CDR3 length equals 13 residues. CDR1 and CDR2 from the germline V gene are GTSNPN and SVGIG (reference sequence). For the CDR3, the DNA is TGTGCCTGGAGTACGACCGGTAATCAGCCCCAGCATTTT. Its protein product is CAWSTTGNQPQHF.

The chain recombines TRBV6-5 with TRBJ1-6, with D hard to call. Trimming stripped 0 bases from V and 6 bases from J, with 9 bases between. This CDR3 is 15 amino acids long. CDR1 is MNHEY, CDR2 SVGAGI, per germline. The CDR3 here is CASSYSPLVNSPLHF. CDR3 in DNA: TGTGCCAGCAGTTACTCTCCTTTAGTTAATTCACCCCTCCACTTT.

The chain joins TRBV6-5 to TRBJ2-1, with 9 positions matching TRBD2. The CDR3 is 16 amino acids. With 2 bases clipped from V and 6 bases from J, the junction kept 8 bases outside the gene matches. CDR1 and CDR2 from the germline V gene are MNHEY and SVGAGI. The CDR3 nucleotides are TGTGCCAGCAGTTACCGGTCCGGGACTAGCTTCAATGAGCAGTTCTTC. As protein: CASSYRSGTSFNEQFF.

The chain employs TRBV5-4 and TRBJ2-2; 8 positions match TRBD2. Trimming took 10 bases from V and 6 from J; bases not matched to a gene: 11. The CDR3 runs 14 residues. Germline loops: CDR1 SGHNT, CDR2 YYREEE (reference sequence). CDR3 sequence (DNA): TGTGCCGGAGAAGCGGGGGAGAGTCCCGGGGAGCTGTTTTTT. It specifies CAGEAGESPGELFF.

This rearrangement joins TRBV7-2 to TRBJ2-1; possible D gene TRBD1, 6 bases. There are 13 residues in the CDR3. Trimming removed 1 base from V and 9 bases from J, with 10 bases in between. Germline lookup yields CDR1 SGHTA and CDR2 FQGNSA. The CDR3 DNA reads TGTGCCAGCAGCTTAGGGGGGCAGGGTGAGCAGTTCTTC. Protein product: CASSLGGQGEQFF.

This sequence joins TRBV18 and TRBJ2-5, with D possibly called TRBD1 or TRBD2 (5 bases each). The germline V gene has CDR1 KGHSH and CDR2 LQKENI. V was clipped by 6 bases and J by 7 bases, with 18 bases between them. The CDR3 loop spans 14 amino acids. CDR3 residues: CASSGDRLGGTQYF. CDR3 coding DNA: TGTGCCAGCTCGGGGGATCGGCTCGGCGGGACCCAGTACTTC.

The chain couples TRBV7-3 to TRBJ1-2; 9 bases map to TRBD1. This CDR3 contains 14 residues. V shed 5 bases and J 7 bases; nucleotides not matched to a gene: 8. Germline CDR1 reads SGHTA; CDR2 reads FQGTGA. The CDR3 loop is CASSRAGQGIGYTF. Here the CDR3 DNA reads TGTGCCAGCAGCCGGGCGGGACAGGGAATTGGCTACACCTTC.

This chain connects TRBV10-3 to TRBJ2-6; D not resolved. V was pared by 4 bases and J by 4 bases, with 2 bases between. This CDR3 is built from 12 residues. Germline V gene sequence: CDR1 ENHRY, CDR2 SYGVKD. The CDR3 DNA follows: TGTGCCATCAGTGCGGGGGCCAACGTCCTGACTTTC. As protein: CAISAGANVLTF.

V usage is TRBV6-6 and J usage is TRBJ2-7; unclear D gene. There are 13 residues in the CDR3. Trimming removed 2 bases at V and 6 bases at J, with 11 bases between. Per the germline V gene, CDR1 is MNHNY and CDR2 is SVGAGI (reference sequence). The CDR3 bases are TGTGCCAGCAGTTACGGTTTCACCGGCGAGCAGTACTTC. Its translation is CASSYGFTGEQYF.

The rearrangement uses TRBV11-2 and TRBJ1-3; 7 bases agree with TRBD1. CDR3 length: 14 amino acids. J was trimmed by 4 bases and V by 6 bases; bases with no gene match: 6. Germline values: CDR1 SGHAT, CDR2 FQNNGV. The CDR3: CASRSQTGGNTIYF. The CDR3, as DNA: TGTGCCAGCAGATCACAGACAGGGGGAAACACCATATATTTT. The whole variable domain, filled in from reference TRBV11-2 and TRBJ1-3, reads EAGVAQSPRYKIIEKRQSVAFWCNPISGHATLYWYQQILGQGPKLLIQFQNNGVVDDSQLPKDRFSAERLKGVDSTLKIQPAKLEDSAVYLCASRSQTGGNTIYFGEGSWLTVV.

The chain uses TRBV4-1 and TRBJ2-7; 9 nucleotides line up with TRBD1. The CDR3 extends over 15 amino acids. J was trimmed by 4 bases and V by 0 bases; bases with no gene match: 4. Per the germline V gene, CDR1 is MGHRA and CDR2 is YSYEKL. The CDR3 DNA is TGCGCCAGCAGCCAAGAGAAAGACAGGGGGTACGAGCAGTACTTC. Protein product: CASSQEKDRGYEQYF.

This clone was recorded once. CDR3 DNA: TGTGCCAGCAGTTACGGACTGAGGAGTCCGTTTTTT. Translation: CASSYGLRSPFF. The chain carries TRBV5-4 and TRBJ2-2; a possible D gene is TRBD2 (5 bases). The CDR3 length is 12 residues. The V gene lost 5 bases and the J gene lost 16 bases, with 18 bases spanning the gap. Germline CDR1 and CDR2: SGHNT and YYREEE (reference sequence). Using reference TRBV5-4 and TRBJ2-2 for the parts outside the CDR3, the full variable domain is ETGVTQSPTHLIKTRGQQVTLRCSSQSGHNTVSWYQQALGQGPQFIFQYYREEENGRGNFPPRFSGLQFPNYSSELNVNALELDDSALYLCASSYGLRSPFFGEGSRLTVL.

This sequence joins TRBV10-1 and TRBJ2-3; D call uncertain. The germline gives CDR1 WNHNN, CDR2 SYGVQD (reference sequence). CDR3 length: 12 amino acids. V gave up 5 bases and J gave up 2 bases, with 5 bases separating them. This CDR3 reads CASSPNTDTQYF. In DNA, the CDR3 is TGCGCCAGCAGTCCTAACACAGATACGCAGTATTTT.

The chain joins TRBV30 to TRBJ2-7; D call uncertain. Deletions cut 0 bases from V and 0 bases from J, with 12 bases between. Per the germline V gene, CDR1 is GTSNPN and CDR2 is SVGIG (reference sequence). This CDR3 is built from 15 residues. The CDR3 DNA sequence: TGTGCCTGGAGTGTAAGGGCGGTCCGCTCCTACGAGCAGTACTTC. It encodes CAWSVRAVRSYEQYF.

The chain links TRBV6-6 to TRBJ2-2; 7 positions agree with TRBD2. V lost 2 bases, J lost 4 bases, and 7 bases stayed unmatched. There are 16 residues in the CDR3. From germline, CDR1 is MNHNY and CDR2 SVGAGI (reference sequence). The CDR3 coding sequence is TGTGCCAGCAGTTACCCCGTGGGGGGGGGCACCGGGGAGCTGTTTTTT. This codes for CASSYPVGGGTGELFF.

The chain has TRBV30 and TRBJ2-5; TRBD2 is a possible D gene (5 bases). The CDR3 sequence is 12 residues long. Germline CDR1 GTSNPN, CDR2 SVGIG (reference sequence). V lost 2 bases and J lost 8, with 12 bases in between. The CDR3 sequence is CAWSTTRGTQYF. CDR3 DNA: TGTGCCTGGAGTACCACCCGGGGAACCCAGTACTTC.

In this sample, this clone turned up a few times. The CDR3: CASSPRGGSTDTQYF. For the CDR3, the DNA is TGTGCCAGCAGCCCCCGCGGGGGAAGCACAGATACGCAGTATTTT. The chain joins TRBV9 to TRBJ2-3, with 7 bases matching TRBD2. Trimming at V came to 4 bases and at J to 0 bases, leaving 5 bases not matched to a gene. This CDR3 comprises 15 residues. From germline, CDR1 is SGDLS and CDR2 YYNGEE. Together with reference TRBV9 and TRBJ2-3, the CDR3 gives the full variable domain: DSGVTQTPKHLITATGQRVTLRCSPRSGDLSVYWYQQSLDQGLQFLIQYYNGEERAKGNILERFSAQQFPDLHSELNLSSLELGDSALYFCASSPRGGSTDTQYFGPGTRLTVL.

The chain joins TRBV5-1 to TRBJ2-1, with unresolved D. Looked up from germline, CDR1 is SGHRS and CDR2 is YFSETQ. This CDR3 region has 15 residues. Trimming cost V 0 bases and J 3 bases, with 10 bases left between them. CDR3 nucleotide sequence: TGCGCCAGCAGCTTGGGGTCTGGGGTCTACAATGAGCAGTTCTTC. Translation: CASSLGSGVYNEQFF.

On this clone: Here the CDR3 omits its conserved ending phenylalanine or tryptophan, so a read error is the likely source. J is TRBJ1-2 and V is TRBV7-2, with 9 nucleotides matching TRBD1. Germline V gene lookup returns CDR1 SGHTA and CDR2 FQGNSA. V lost 5 bases and J lost 6; bases outside the gene matches: 13. The CDR3 is 16 amino acids. CDR3 sequence: CASSRNTLQGADGYTL. CDR3 nucleotide sequence: TGTGCCAGCAGCCGTAATACATTACAGGGGGCGGATGGCTACACCCTC.

The chain recombines TRBV5-4 with TRBJ2-6; D unclear. Germline loops: CDR1 SGHNT, CDR2 YYREEE (reference sequence). CDR3 length: 14 residues. Trimming pared 0 bases from V and 0 bases from J, leaving 1 base between. CDR3 nucleotides: TGTGCCAGCAGCTTGGACTCTGGGGCCAACGTCCTGACTTTC. Encoded protein: CASSLDSGANVLTF.

The DNA of the CDR3 is TGTGCCAGCAGCTTGGAGGGACCTATCCGGGGGGGCTACACCTTC. Its translation is CASSLEGPIRGGYTF. The rearrangement uses TRBV5-4 and TRBJ1-2; maybe TRBD1 (5 bases). Trimming cost V 0 bases and J 8 bases, with 17 bases left between them. This CDR3 is built from 15 residues. Germline assignment: CDR1 SGHNT and CDR2 YYREEE (reference sequence).